What follows are 23 T cell receptor beta chains derived from one specimen sequenced in a study of T cells in Graves' hyperthyroidism and ophthalmopathy. The CDR3 regions of TCR beta were amplified from RNA transcripts. The HTBI primer set was used in a first-round RT-PCR of the TCR CDR3. TCRdb redid the calling of the multiplex PCR reads with MiXCR, one entry per CDR3 protein. The sample lists some 460,000 distinct CDR3 sequences, approximately 14% occurring once. The sequenced sample consisted of blood. The receptors here all came from a woman aged 18-29 years with Graves' hyperthyroidism.

This chain connects TRBV10-3 to TRBJ1-4; 9 bases fit TRBD1. Germline CDR1 ENHRY, CDR2 SYGVKD. After removal of 8 bases from V and 5 bases from J, the junction contained 3 bases not matched to a gene. The CDR3 extends over 13 amino acids. DNA for the CDR3: TGTGCCATCTCGACAGGGGGGAATGAAAAACTGTTTTTT. Protein: CAISTGGNEKLFF.

The chain's CDR3 is CASSIANQPQHF. DNA of the CDR3: TGTGCCAGTAGTATTGCTAATCAGCCCCAGCATTTT. This rearrangement joins TRBV19 to TRBJ1-5, with D unclear. Germline-derived CDR1 and CDR2 are LNHDA and SQIVND (reference sequence). The CDR3 has 12 amino acids. Trimming pared 3 bases from V and 4 bases from J, leaving 4 bases between.

This clonotype was observed at least ten times. This sequence joins TRBV2 and TRBJ2-1; 7 bases align to TRBD2. CDR1 and CDR2 (germline): SNHLY, FYNNEI. J was trimmed by 2 bases and V by 8 bases; bases with no gene match: 18. The CDR3 is made up of 18 amino acids. In nucleotides, the CDR3 is TGTGCCAGCGAAACCAGGGAGGCTAGCGGTAGAGCCTACAATGAGCAGTTCTTC. Protein product: CASETREASGRAYNEQFF.

The chain carries TRBV4-1 and TRBJ1-4; D not resolved. The V gene lost 4 bases and the J gene lost 10 bases, with 13 bases spanning the gap. CDR1 and CDR2 (germline): MGHRA, YSYEKL. The CDR3 is 13 amino acids. The CDR3 DNA follows: TGCGCCAGCAGCCCCCCAGGAGTGGTAAAACTGTTTTTT. It codes for CASSPPGVVKLFF.

This clonotype was counted many times. J is TRBJ1-4 and V is TRBV2, with D possibly matching TRBD1 (5 bases). V lost 0 bases to trimming and J lost 8 bases, with 13 bases between them. The germline CDR1 and CDR2 sequences are SNHLY and FYNNEI. There are 15 residues in the CDR3. CDR3 loop: CASSEAAAGKEKLFF. In DNA form, the CDR3 reads TGTGCCAGCAGTGAAGCCGCGGCAGGGAAGGAAAAACTGTTTTTT.

This clonotype was recorded at least ten times. The chain's CDR3 is CASSQEVAGGPGVQFF. The CDR3 coding sequence is TGTGCCAGCAGCCAAGAAGTAGCGGGAGGGCCAGGGGTGCAGTTCTTC. The gene calls are TRBV3-1 and TRBJ2-1, with TRBD2 matching 11 bases. The CDR3 length is 16 residues. V was clipped by 0 bases and J by 12 bases; unmatched bases: 10. CDR1 LGHDT and CDR2 YNNKEL come from the germline V gene (reference sequence).

The sample holds many counts of this clonotype. This chain uses TRBV7-6 with TRBJ1-3, with D tentatively TRBD1 (5 bases). V was clipped by 1 base and J by 0 bases, with 10 bases between them. Germline V gene lookup returns CDR1 SGHVS and CDR2 FNYEAQ. The CDR3 sequence is 16 residues long. The CDR3 region is CASSLGGLNSGNTIYF. Here the CDR3 DNA reads TGTGCCAGCAGCTTAGGGGGACTGAACTCTGGAAACACCATATATTTT.

This clonotype was seen repeatedly, ten times or more. The V and J genes are TRBV28 and TRBJ1-1; D might be TRBD1 (5 bases). CDR3 size: 12 residues. Trimming removed 8 bases from V and 5 bases from J, with 12 bases in between. The germline V gene has CDR1 MDHEN and CDR2 SYDVKM. The CDR3 protein is CASGAWETEAFF. The CDR3 bases are TGTGCCAGCGGGGCCTGGGAGACTGAAGCTTTCTTT.

This clonotype was seen only a few times. This chain uses TRBV5-1 with TRBJ2-7; D might be TRBD1 (5 bases). Trimming cost V 3 bases and J 6 bases, with 13 bases left between them. This CDR3 comprises 13 residues. Germline CDR1 is SGHRS and CDR2 is YFSETQ. The CDR3 spells CASSSTVSGEQYF. Written as DNA, the CDR3 is TGCGCCAGCAGCTCGACAGTGTCGGGCGAGCAGTACTTC.

The chain carries TRBV7-6 and TRBJ2-3; 7 bases are shared with TRBD2. The CDR3 is 15 amino acids. Germline V gene sequence: CDR1 SGHVS, CDR2 FNYEAQ. J lost 4 bases, V lost 1 base, and 5 bases had no gene match. The CDR3 spells CASSLGAGPADTQYF. The CDR3 DNA is TGTGCCAGCAGCTTAGGAGCGGGACCCGCAGATACGCAGTATTTT.

This chain connects TRBV20-1 to TRBJ1-3; D unresolved. This CDR3 has 13 residues. Germline CDR1 DFQATT, CDR2 SNEGSKA (reference sequence). Between the trimmed V and J ends, which lost 3 bases and 0 bases, there was a span of 6 bases. CDR3 amino acids: CSARKASGNTIYF. Written as DNA, the CDR3 is TGCAGTGCTAGGAAAGCCTCTGGAAACACCATATATTTT.

The table lists this clonotype with many counts. The chain is built from TRBV7-2 and TRBJ2-7, with TRBD1 identical over 8 bases. Germline trimming cut 5 bases from V and 3 bases from J; bases unmatched to any gene: 12. The CDR3 sequence is 16 residues long. Germline V lookup: CDR1 SGHTA, CDR2 FQGNSA. This CDR3 is CASSPTGTGGLYEQYF. As DNA, the CDR3 is TGTGCCAGCAGCCCTACGGGGACAGGTGGACTCTACGAGCAGTACTTC.

The chain couples TRBV11-3 to TRBJ1-5; maybe TRBD1 (6 bases). Germline-derived CDR1 and CDR2 are SGHNT and YENEEA. The CDR3 length is 17 residues. Between the trimmed V and J ends, which lost 3 bases and 0 bases, there was a span of 15 bases. This chain's CDR3 is CASSFRTAGYSNQPQHF. Written as DNA, the CDR3 is TGTGCCAGCAGCTTCAGGACAGCGGGCTATAGCAATCAGCCCCAGCATTTT.

This clonotype was detected ten times or more. The chain employs TRBV3-1 and TRBJ2-1; D is tentatively TRBD1 or TRBD2 (5 bases each). CDR3 length equals 17 residues. The V end lost 4 bases, the J end lost 5 bases, and 21 bases lay between the germline ends. Per the germline V gene, CDR1 is LGHDT and CDR2 is YNNKEL (reference sequence). CDR3 nucleotide sequence: TGTGCCAGCAGCCTTCTGGCGGGCATGGGGGAACACAATGAGCAGTTCTTC. This gives the protein CASSLLAGMGEHNEQFF.

This clonotype was seen more than once but under ten times. The V and J genes are TRBV11-3 and TRBJ1-6; D possibly corresponds to TRBD1 (5 bases). V was cut by 2 bases and J by 10 bases, with 12 bases left in between. Germline loops: CDR1 SGHNT, CDR2 YENEEA. This CDR3 is 14 amino acids long. CDR3 in DNA: TGTGCCAGCAGCTTAAAGGGGACCTCATCACCCCTCCACTTT. Protein product: CASSLKGTSSPLHF.

The chain links TRBV20-1 to TRBJ2-5, with a weak D call TRBD1 (6 bases). The V gene's germline CDR1 is DFQATT and CDR2 SNEGSKA (reference sequence). Deletions cut 4 bases from V and 5 bases from J, with 8 bases between. The CDR3 extends over 11 amino acids. The DNA for the CDR3 is TGCAGTGCTACCCAGGGGGAGACCCAGTACTTC. It codes for CSATQGETQYF.

The rearrangement uses TRBV6-5 and TRBJ2-5; D uncertain. Germline V lookup: CDR1 MNHEY, CDR2 SVGAGI. The CDR3 length is 13 residues. V was shortened by 2 bases and J by 5 bases, with 9 bases between the two germline ends. CDR3 DNA: TGTGCCAGCAGTTACCCGCCTCGCGAGACCCAGTACTTC. Protein product: CASSYPPRETQYF.

This clonotype was seen a few times. V usage is TRBV7-9 and J usage is TRBJ1-1; D is ambiguous. This CDR3 has 14 residues. Germline V gene lookup returns CDR1 SEHNR and CDR2 FQNEAQ (reference sequence). V lost 5 bases and J lost 7, with 17 bases in between. The CDR3 is CASSLGYSPDEAFF. As DNA, the CDR3 is TGTGCCAGCAGCCTAGGATACTCACCGGATGAAGCTTTCTTT.

The sample holds a few counts of this clonotype. This chain connects TRBV7-2 to TRBJ2-7, with 9 positions matching TRBD2. After removal of 4 bases from V and 3 bases from J, the junction contained 19 bases not matched to a gene. Germline CDR1 is SGHTA and CDR2 is FQGNSA. The CDR3 is 19 residues long. The CDR3, as DNA: TGTGCCAGCAGCTCCAAACAGGGGTTCCGAACTAGCGGGTACTACGAGCAGTACTTC. Translated: CASSSKQGFRTSGYYEQYF.

This clonotype was recorded many times. The chain is built from TRBV20-1 and TRBJ2-5; 7 nucleotides match TRBD2. The CDR3 length is 17 residues. After removal of 0 bases from V and 3 bases from J, the junction contained 13 bases not matched to a gene. Germline CDR1 is DFQATT and CDR2 is SNEGSKA (reference sequence). The CDR3 protein is CSARDPPLAISKETQYF. The CDR3 DNA sequence: TGCAGTGCTAGAGATCCTCCACTAGCGATCAGTAAAGAGACCCAGTACTTC.

This clonotype has ten or more counts. The gene calls are TRBV6-1 and TRBJ1-1; D gene uncertain. CDR1 and CDR2 from the germline V gene are MNHNS and SASEGT. V was pared by 3 bases and J by 5 bases, with 19 bases between. CDR3 length: 16 residues. The CDR3 loop reads CASSDSTRKSLTEAFF. The CDR3 DNA reads as TGTGCCAGCAGTGATTCAACCCGCAAGAGCTTGACTGAAGCTTTCTTT.

The chain employs TRBV20-1 and TRBJ2-7, with D possibly TRBD2 on 5 matching bases. The CDR3 contains 12 residues. Germline V gives CDR1 DFQATT, CDR2 SNEGSKA (reference sequence). V was cut by 6 bases and J by 4 bases, with 13 bases left in between. The CDR3, as DNA: TGCAGTGCCGCAAGCGGCGTTTACGAGCAGTACTTC. Translating gives CSAASGVYEQYF.

This clonotype was observed many times. The genes are TRBV29-1 and TRBJ2-3, with D unresolved. The CDR3 has 16 residues. Deletions cut 1 base from V and 0 bases from J, with 14 bases between. Germline V gives CDR1 SQVTM, CDR2 ANQGSEA. As DNA, the CDR3 is TGCAGCGTTGAAGTTAATTCGAGACCCAGCACAGATACGCAGTATTTT. Translation gives CSVEVNSRPSTDTQYF.